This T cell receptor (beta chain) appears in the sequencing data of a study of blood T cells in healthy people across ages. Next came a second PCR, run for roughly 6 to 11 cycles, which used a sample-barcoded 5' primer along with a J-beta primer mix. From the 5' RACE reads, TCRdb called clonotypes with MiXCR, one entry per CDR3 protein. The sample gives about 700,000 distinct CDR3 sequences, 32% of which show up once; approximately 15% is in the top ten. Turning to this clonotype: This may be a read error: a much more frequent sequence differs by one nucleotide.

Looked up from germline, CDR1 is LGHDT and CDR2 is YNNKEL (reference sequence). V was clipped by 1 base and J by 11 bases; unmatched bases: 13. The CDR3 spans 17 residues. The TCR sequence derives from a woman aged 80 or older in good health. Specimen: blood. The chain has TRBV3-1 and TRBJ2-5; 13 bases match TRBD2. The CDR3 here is CASSQVPTGTSGDSQYF. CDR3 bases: TGTGCCAGCAGCCAAGTACCCACAGGGACTAGCGGGGATTCACAGTACTTC.